This T cell receptor beta chain originates from a study of CD8 T cells in ankylosing spondylitis. Study-level results: What appeared characteristic of ankylosing spondylitis blood was a TCR beta motif of about eight highly homologous variants. Researchers reportedly found disease-linked clones significantly enriched in matched ankylosing spondylitis synovial fluid. Prior literature has documented some motif variants in synovial fluid and blood from reactive arthritis.

A note on this clonotype: Its antigen is not known. Being one base from a much bigger clone, this may be a read error.

TCRdb analysed the 5' RACE reads with MiXCR anew, one entry per CDR3 protein. Of under 400,000 distinct CDR3 sequences listed, 11% are singletons. This CDR3 has 17 amino acids. Germline lookup yields CDR1 DFQATT and CDR2 SNEGSKA (reference sequence). Sequencing used blood, either unsorted or a sorted T cell fraction (not recorded which). The clonotype was recovered from a female donor with ankylosing spondylitis or in good health (not recorded which). The V gene is TRBV20-1, the J gene TRBJ2-1; 10 bases are a match to TRBD2. The CDR3 coding sequence is TGCTGTGCTTCTCGCCGACCCGGGACTAGCGTAGGCAATGAGCAGTTCTTC. Translating gives CCASRRPGTSVGNEQFF.